The 21 T cell receptor beta chains below come from one sample, sequenced in a study of shared clonotypes between healthy human individuals (dated by TCRdb to 2020 to 2021). The method behind the library was the immunoSEQ multiplex PCR assay. This immuneACCESS table, as held by TCRdb, lists in-frame sequences with V and J called but not all clones. Of the missing ones, under half trace to an unresolved V gene in checked studies; the others have no known cause. The sample records hundreds of thousands of clones, approximately 97% of which are singletons. The ten largest clones capture around 0.21% of the sample. CD8 naive samples consisted of CD45RO-negative cells that were positively selected for CCR7, yielding a CD45RA+CCR7+ population without TemRA cells. The material sequenced was naive CD8+ T cells sorted from blood. The cell subset or site label on this specimen signifies: CD45RA+CCR7+. The origin of the receptors is a man aged 25-40 years in good health.

A word on this clone: The same CDR3 can be traced to other DNA sequences in this sample. The rearrangement joins TRBV9 to TRBJ2-2, with unresolved D. This CDR3 has 12 amino acids. Germline V gives CDR1 SGDLS, CDR2 YYNGEE. The V gene lost 5 bases and the J gene lost 1 base, with 3 bases spanning the gap. The CDR3 loop reads CASSLNTGELFF. The CDR3 DNA reads TGTGCCAGCAGTCTGAACACCGGGGAGCTGTTTTTT. The variable domain in full, with the rest retrieved from reference TRBV9 and TRBJ2-2, is DSGVTQTPKHLITATGQRVTLRCSPRSGDLSVYWYQQSLDQGLQFLIQYYNGEERAKGNILERFSAQQFPDLHSELNLSSLELGDSALYFCASSLNTGELFFGEGSRLTVL.

The V call is TRBV2, the J call TRBJ2-2; D ambiguous. Germline V CDR1 and CDR2: SNHLY, FYNNEI. This CDR3 spans 12 amino acids. Trimming took off 2 bases at V and 7 bases at J, with 5 bases between the two ends. The CDR3 loop is CASSERGGELFF. In DNA, the CDR3 is TGTGCCAGCAGTGAAAGAGGCGGGGAGCTGTTTTTT.

This sequence joins TRBV7-2 and TRBJ2-7; TRBD1 matches at 9 bases. This CDR3 is built from 15 residues. Germline CDR1 SGHTA, CDR2 FQGNSA. The V segment lost 1 base and the J segment 5 bases; nucleotides outside the gene matches: 6. The CDR3 sequence is CASSLGFGTGNEQYF. In DNA, the CDR3 is TGTGCCAGCAGCTTAGGCTTTGGGACAGGGAACGAGCAGTACTTC.

The chain couples TRBV15 to TRBJ2-3, with D tentatively TRBD1 or TRBD2 (5 bases each). This CDR3 region has 13 residues. Per the germline V gene, CDR1 is LNHNV and CDR2 is YYDKDF (reference sequence). Trimming shortened V by 2 bases and J by 6 bases, and 9 bases separated the two germline ends. In DNA, the CDR3 is TGTGCCACCAGCAGACGGGGCGCGGATACGCAGTATTTT. Translating it yields CATSRRGADTQYF.

The genes are TRBV5-1 and TRBJ2-1; weak D call: TRBD2 (6 bases). The V end was cut by 6 bases, the J end by 6 bases, with 19 bases between. Germline values: CDR1 SGHRS, CDR2 YFSETQ. CDR3 length: 15 residues. CDR3 region: CASIGIGGSPNEQFF. The CDR3 DNA reads TGCGCCAGCATCGGAATCGGGGGTTCGCCCAATGAGCAGTTCTTC. The full variable domain, in which reference TRBV5-1 and TRBJ2-1 provide the parts outside the CDR3, is KAGVTQTPRYLIKTRGQQVTLSCSPISGHRSVSWYQQTPGQGLQFLFEYFSETQRNKGNFPGRFSGRQFSNSRSEMNVSTLELGDSALYLCASIGIGGSPNEQFFGPGTRLTVL.

This chain uses TRBV6-1 with TRBJ2-3; 12 bases align to TRBD2. The CDR3 has 16 residues. Per germline, CDR1 MNHNS and CDR2 SASEGT. V gave up 3 bases and J gave up 1 base; unmatched junction bases: 2. CDR3 sequence: CASSDRTSGGTDTQYF. In DNA form, the CDR3 reads TGTGCCAGCAGTGATAGGACTAGCGGGGGCACAGATACGCAGTATTTT.

The genes are TRBV7-9 and TRBJ2-1; 10 bases line up with TRBD1. The CDR3 length is 15 residues. V shed 3 bases, J shed 7 bases, and the junction held 6 bases outside the gene matches. Germline V CDR1 and CDR2: SEHNR, FQNEAQ (reference sequence). The CDR3 region is CASSFSGTGENEQFF. The CDR3, as DNA: TGTGCCAGCAGCTTTTCCGGGACAGGGGAAAATGAGCAGTTCTTC.

The gene calls are TRBV7-6 and TRBJ2-3; TRBD2 matches at 12 bases. V lost 5 bases to trimming and J lost 1 base; unmatched junction nucleotides: 4. The CDR3 contains 16 residues. Germline loops: CDR1 SGHVS, CDR2 FNYEAQ. Here the CDR3 DNA reads TGTGCCAGCAGCCTACGACTAGCGGGGGGCACAGATACGCAGTATTTT. The encoded protein is CASSLRLAGGTDTQYF. Using reference TRBV7-6 and TRBJ2-3 for the parts outside the CDR3, the full variable domain is GAGVSQSPRYKVTKRGQDVALRCDPISGHVSLYWYRQALGQGPEFLTYFNYEAQQDKSGLPNDRFSAERPEGSISTLTIQRTEQRDSAMYRCASSLRLAGGTDTQYFGPGTRLTVL.

CDR3 in DNA: TGTGCCAGCAGCTCCGGACTAGCGGGAGTCCCACAAGAGACCCAGTACTTC. Translation: CASSSGLAGVPQETQYF. The chain recombines TRBV7-9 with TRBJ2-5; 13 bases align to TRBD2. The CDR3 runs to 17 residues. The trim removed 4 bases at V and 2 bases at J, leaving 7 bases unmatched. Germline loops: CDR1 SEHNR, CDR2 FQNEAQ (reference sequence).

The table lists this clone with a count of one. V and J are TRBV4-1 and TRBJ2-5; D unresolved. V gave up 0 bases and J gave up 7 bases, with 6 bases separating them. The CDR3 totals 12 residues. Looked up from germline, CDR1 is MGHRA and CDR2 is YSYEKL. CDR3 in DNA: TGCGCCAGCAGCCAAGATCTGTGGACCCAGTACTTC. Translating it yields CASSQDLWTQYF.

The CDR3 is CASGEGALATNEKLFF. In DNA, the CDR3 is TGTGCCAGCGGGGAGGGGGCCCTTGCAACTAATGAAAAACTGTTTTTT. V usage is TRBV2 and J usage is TRBJ1-4, with TRBD1 matching 7 bases. Trimming at V came to 8 bases and at J to 0 bases, leaving 9 bases not matched to a gene. CDR1 SNHLY and CDR2 FYNNEI come from the germline V gene. The CDR3 is 16 amino acids.

The rearrangement links TRBV4-1 to TRBJ1-1, with D unresolved. Germline V CDR1 and CDR2: MGHRA, YSYEKL. There are 14 residues in the CDR3. Trimming left V 3 bases short and J 2 bases short, with 10 bases between. The CDR3 region is CASSQTQENTEAFF. CDR3 DNA: TGCGCCAGCAGCCAGACTCAAGAAAACACTGAAGCTTTCTTT.

The chain recombines TRBV27 with TRBJ2-7, with 10 bases fitting TRBD2. V shed 7 bases and J 2 bases; nucleotides not matched to a gene: 14. Germline assignment: CDR1 MNHEY and CDR2 SMNVEV (reference sequence). The CDR3 covers 17 residues. The CDR3 loop reads CASTPVGRGLAAYEQYF. The DNA of the CDR3 is TGTGCCAGCACCCCTGTCGGACGCGGACTAGCGGCCTACGAGCAGTACTTC.

V gene TRBV29-1 combines with J gene TRBJ2-7; 14 bases are shared with TRBD2. V lost 5 bases, J lost 3 bases, and 21 bases stayed unmatched. The CDR3 consists of 20 residues. The germline CDR1 and CDR2 sequences are SQVTM and ANQGSEA. CDR3 nucleotides: TGCAGCGTTCAGGGACTAGCGGGAGACAAGAAAGGCCCCGGGGTCTACGAGCAGTACTTC. Its translation: CSVQGLAGDKKGPGVYEQYF.

The V and J genes are TRBV4-2 and TRBJ2-1; 9 bases fit TRBD1. The CDR3 is 16 residues long. V gave up 0 bases and J gave up 7 bases; unmatched junction bases: 7. CDR1 is LGHNA, CDR2 YNFKEQ, per germline. This CDR3 is CASSQDAGQGNNEQFF. Written as DNA, the CDR3 is TGTGCCAGCAGCCAAGACGCCGGACAGGGGAATAATGAGCAGTTCTTC.

J is TRBJ1-3 and V is TRBV29-1; D remains unclear. From germline, CDR1 is SQVTM and CDR2 ANQGSEA. The CDR3 length is 15 residues. Trimming cost V 3 bases and J 3 bases, with 15 bases left between them. The chain's CDR3 is CSVDLWNQGGNTIYF. The CDR3 nucleotides read TGCAGCGTTGATCTTTGGAACCAAGGTGGAAACACCATATATTTT.

The CDR3 sequence: CASSWTGTYEQYF. The CDR3 nucleotides are TGTGCCAGCAGTTGGACAGGCACCTACGAGCAGTACTTC. The J gene is TRBJ2-7, the V gene TRBV27, with 7 bases that match TRBD1. J gave up 2 bases and V 4 bases, and 2 bases lay outside the gene matches. The CDR3 totals 13 residues. In germline, CDR1 is MNHEY, CDR2 SMNVEV (reference sequence).

Comments on this clone: The sample contains more than one DNA sequence encoding this CDR3. The rearrangement uses TRBV14 and TRBJ2-1; a possible D gene is TRBD2 (5 bases). The CDR3 runs to 11 residues. The germline CDR1 and CDR2 sequences are SGHDN and FVKESK. V was shortened by 4 bases and J by 9 bases, with 7 bases between the two germline ends. The CDR3 protein is CASSPGGEQFF. CDR3 sequence (DNA): TGTGCCAGCAGCCCCGGAGGTGAGCAGTTCTTC. Drawing the rest from reference TRBV14 and TRBJ2-1, the complete variable domain is EAGVTQFPSHSVIEKGQTVTLRCDPISGHDNLYWYRRVMGKEIKFLLHFVKESKQDESGMPNNRFLAERTGGTYSTLKVQPAELEDSGVYFCASSPGGEQFFGPGTRLTVL.

V usage is TRBV5-8 and J usage is TRBJ2-7; the D is unclear. The CDR3 consists of 10 residues. V lost 8 bases and J lost 3, with 6 bases in between. Germline V CDR1 and CDR2: SGHTS, YDEGEE. The CDR3 region is CARLNYEQYF. As DNA, the CDR3 is TGTGCCAGATTAAACTACGAGCAGTACTTC.

The chain is built from TRBV18 and TRBJ1-2; tentatively, D is TRBD1 (6 bases). CDR3 size: 13 residues. Germline values: CDR1 KGHSH, CDR2 LQKENI. V was trimmed by 4 bases and J by 1 base, leaving 7 bases between them. CDR3 protein: CASSLQGNYGYTF. The DNA of the CDR3 is TGTGCCAGCTCACTACAGGGTAACTATGGCTACACCTTC.

This clone was observed once. The CDR3 protein is CASSLEMGRRDEQFF. CDR3 nucleotides: TGTGCCAGCAGCTTAGAGATGGGGAGGAGAGATGAGCAGTTCTTC. The J gene is TRBJ2-1, the V gene TRBV11-2; weak D call: TRBD2 (6 bases). Germline V gene data show CDR1 as SGHAT and CDR2 as FQNNGV. Trimming took off 0 bases at V and 8 bases at J, with 14 bases between the two ends. The CDR3 sequence is 15 residues long.